A selection of T cell receptor beta chains follows, all from one sample in a study of blood T cell repertoires in COVID-19. Generated by immunoSEQ multiplex PCR, the TCRdb table keeps only in-frame clones and is missing some. This repertoire shows 250,000 or so clones, around 87% found once; its top ten account for about 1.6%. Sequenced input: peripheral blood. Receptors originate from a woman aged 40 to 50 who had recovered from COVID-19. Each CDR3 is given without its conserved first and last residue. D genes are given only for firm matches.

j_call | v_call | cdr3_length | d_call | cdr3_aa
TRBJ1-6 | TRBV7-3 | 13 | - | ASSLTQGGNSPLH
TRBJ2-7 | TRBV29-1 | 12 | TRBD2 | SVEGMTGGYEQY
TRBJ2-1 | TRBV29-1 | 12 | TRBD2 | SVERLAGYNEQF
TRBJ1-1 | TRBV6-4 | 11 | - | ASSRQENTEAF
TRBJ2-6 | TRBV19 | 17 | TRBD1 | ASSLMTGGYSSGANVLT
TRBJ2-3 | TRBV10-3 | 13 | - | AITRTGPGADTQY
TRBJ2-5 | TRBV11-2 | 12 | - | ASSFALSGETQY
TRBJ1-5 | TRBV5-3 | 13 | - | ARSLRQGSRQPQH
TRBJ1-4 | TRBV2 | 9 | - | ASKSGRELF
TRBJ2-1 | TRBV7-9 | 13 | - | ASSLGQGSYNEQF
TRBJ2-7 | TRBV2 | 13 | TRBD2 | ASSEASGVAYEQY
TRBJ2-7 | TRBV7-8 | 12 | TRBD2 | ASTLPSGGAGQY
TRBJ1-1 | TRBV19 | 13 | - | ASSIASRGVDEAF
TRBJ1-5 | TRBV7-9 | 10 | - | ASSGRDQPQH
TRBJ1-2 | TRBV3-1/TRBV3-2 | 12 | - | ASSLAGGGYGYT
TRBJ2-5 | TRBV21-1 | 12 | - | ASSLPGQAGTQY
TRBJ2-1 | TRBV9 | 13 | TRBD2 | ASSVLSGADNEQF
TRBJ2-2 | TRBV24-1 | 11 | - | ATSDKGAGELF
TRBJ2-1 | TRBV27 | 14 | TRBD1 | ASSLSIGTGGNEQF
TRBJ2-2 | TRBV9 | 13 | - | ASSVGGLNTGELF
TRBJ2-7 | TRBV10-2 | 17 | TRBD2 | ASSPRGPTLAGGLYEQY
TRBJ1-6 | TRBV30 | 12 | - | ALGVLGGNSPLH
TRBJ2-7 | TRBV21-1 | 13 | - | ASSKWGQLRLEQY
TRBJ2-1 | TRBV7-2 | 12 | - | ASSLGPGYNEQF
TRBJ2-7 | TRBV5-5 | 11 | - | ASGVGAEDEQY
TRBJ2-3 | TRBV12-3/TRBV12-4 | 10 | - | ASSFSRGRVH
TRBJ1-1 | TRBV11-2 | 13 | - | ASSTSQGGHTEAF
TRBJ1-1 | TRBV2 | 12 | TRBD1 | ASMGDRGDTEAF
TRBJ2-5 | TRBV2 | 16 | TRBD2 | ASSEDPRLAGGKETQY